This section outlines one T cell receptor (beta chain) sequence together with its context. Original processing methods: Estimates of nucleated cell counts were drawn from the amplification of reference gene primers. Clones were read by immunoSEQ multiplex PCR, and TCRdb kept only the in-frame ones, dropping some. The V and J calls and clone size were taken over from that table, and D and trimming were inferred from the DNA. Found here are 350,000 to 500,000 clones, approximately 90% of them singletons; the top ten hold roughly 0.78%. The sample comes from a study of blood T cell repertoires in COVID-19. Study as a whole: Sites across the United States, Italy and Spain contributed samples from acute and convalescent COVID-19. T cells, B-cell-depleted T cells, or PBMCs supplied cDNA or gDNA.

In Seattle, patients joined the study during active infection and were tracked longitudinally. The CDR3 totals 12 residues. Trimming stripped 3 bases from V and 5 bases from J, with 4 bases between. Germline V lookup: CDR1 LGHDT, CDR2 YNNKEL (reference sequence). The chain uses TRBV3-1 (or the pseudogene TRBV3-2) and TRBJ2-2; D gene unclear. Specimen: peripheral blood. The source is a man younger than 35 with COVID-19, enrolled during active disease. The CDR3 nucleotides are TGTGCCAGCAGCCACGTAACCGGGGAGCTGTTTTTT. Its translation: CASSHVTGELFF.